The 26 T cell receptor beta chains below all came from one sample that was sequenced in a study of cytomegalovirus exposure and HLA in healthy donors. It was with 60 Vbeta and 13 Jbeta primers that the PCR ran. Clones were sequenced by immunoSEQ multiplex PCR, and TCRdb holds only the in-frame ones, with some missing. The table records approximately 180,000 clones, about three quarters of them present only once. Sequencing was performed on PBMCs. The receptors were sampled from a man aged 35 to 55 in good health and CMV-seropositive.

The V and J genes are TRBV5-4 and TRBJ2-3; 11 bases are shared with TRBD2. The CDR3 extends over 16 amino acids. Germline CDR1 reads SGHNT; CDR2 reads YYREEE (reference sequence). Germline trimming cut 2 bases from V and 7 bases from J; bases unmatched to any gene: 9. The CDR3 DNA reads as TGTGCCAGCAGCTTCGGGACTAGCGGACCACACTATACGCAGTATTTT. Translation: CASSFGTSGPHYTQYF.

This CDR3 is CASSPATGTLGEKLFF. As DNA, the CDR3 is TGTGCCAGCAGTCCCGCGACAGGTACCCTGGGTGAAAAACTGTTTTTT. The chain carries TRBV27 and TRBJ1-4, with D perhaps matching TRBD1 (6 bases). The V and J ends lost 5 bases and 7 bases respectively, with 20 bases between them. The V gene's germline CDR1 is MNHEY and CDR2 SMNVEV (reference sequence). The CDR3 runs 16 residues.

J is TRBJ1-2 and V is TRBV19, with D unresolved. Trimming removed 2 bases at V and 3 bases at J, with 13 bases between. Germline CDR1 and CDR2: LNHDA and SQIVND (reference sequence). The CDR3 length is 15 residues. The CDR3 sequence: CASSIMAGRDYGYTF. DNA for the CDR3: TGTGCCAGTAGTATAATGGCGGGAAGAGACTATGGCTACACCTTC.

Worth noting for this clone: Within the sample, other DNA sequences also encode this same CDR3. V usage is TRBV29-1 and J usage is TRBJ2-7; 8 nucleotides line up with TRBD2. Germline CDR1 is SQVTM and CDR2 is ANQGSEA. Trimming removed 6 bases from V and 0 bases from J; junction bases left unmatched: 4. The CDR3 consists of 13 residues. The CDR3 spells CSVRGGSSYEQYF. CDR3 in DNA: TGCAGCGTCCGCGGGGGGAGCTCCTACGAGCAGTACTTC.

Here the CDR3 DNA reads TGCGCCAGCAGCCCGGACCCCAGGGGAAATGAGCAGTTCTTC. It yields the protein CASSPDPRGNEQFF. The chain recombines TRBV5-1 with TRBJ2-1, with D perhaps TRBD1 (6 bases). This CDR3 spans 14 amino acids. Trimming shortened V by 4 bases and J by 7 bases, and 15 bases separated the two germline ends. Germline values: CDR1 SGHRS, CDR2 YFSETQ.

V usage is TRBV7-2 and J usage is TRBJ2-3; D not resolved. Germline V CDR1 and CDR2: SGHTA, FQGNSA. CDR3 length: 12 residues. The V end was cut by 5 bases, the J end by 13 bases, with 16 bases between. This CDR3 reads CASSPVAPREYF. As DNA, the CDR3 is TGTGCCAGCAGCCCCGTGGCGCCCCGGGAGTATTTT.

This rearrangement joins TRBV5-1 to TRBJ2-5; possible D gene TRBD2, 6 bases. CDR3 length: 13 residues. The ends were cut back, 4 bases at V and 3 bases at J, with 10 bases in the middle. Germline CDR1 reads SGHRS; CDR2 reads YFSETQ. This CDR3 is CASSIGGKETQYF. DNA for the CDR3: TGCGCCAGCAGCATCGGGGGAAAAGAGACCCAGTACTTC.

The CDR3: CASSLDPLDRGGHNEQFF. The CDR3 DNA reads as TGTGCCAGCAGCTTAGATCCGCTCGACAGGGGTGGCCACAATGAGCAGTTCTTC. The genes are TRBV11-3 and TRBJ2-1; 8 positions match TRBD1. With 0 bases clipped from V and 5 bases from J, the junction kept 12 bases outside the gene matches. The CDR3 runs to 18 residues. CDR1 and CDR2 (germline): SGHNT, YENEEA.

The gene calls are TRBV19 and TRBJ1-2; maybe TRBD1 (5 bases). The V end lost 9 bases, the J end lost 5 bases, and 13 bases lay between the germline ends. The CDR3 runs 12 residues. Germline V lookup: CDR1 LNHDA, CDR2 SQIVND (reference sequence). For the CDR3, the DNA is TGTGCCAGCCGACGAGACAGTTATGGCTACACCTTC. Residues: CASRRDSYGYTF.

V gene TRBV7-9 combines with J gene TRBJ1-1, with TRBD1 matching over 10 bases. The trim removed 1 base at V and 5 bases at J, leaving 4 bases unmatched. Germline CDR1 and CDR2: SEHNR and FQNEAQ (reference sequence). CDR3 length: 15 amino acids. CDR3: CASSLGGTGVTEAFF. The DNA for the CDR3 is TGTGCCAGCAGCTTAGGAGGGACAGGGGTGACTGAAGCTTTCTTT.

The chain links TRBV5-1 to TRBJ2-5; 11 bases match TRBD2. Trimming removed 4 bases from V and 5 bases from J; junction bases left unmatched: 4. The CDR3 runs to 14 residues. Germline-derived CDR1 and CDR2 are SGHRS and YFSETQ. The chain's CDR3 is CASSISGRVETQYF. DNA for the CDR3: TGCGCCAGCAGCATTAGCGGGAGGGTTGAGACCCAGTACTTC.

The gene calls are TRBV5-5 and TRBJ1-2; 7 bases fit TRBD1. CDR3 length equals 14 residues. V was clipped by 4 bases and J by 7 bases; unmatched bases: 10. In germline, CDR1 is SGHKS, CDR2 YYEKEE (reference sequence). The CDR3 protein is CASSPRWQGGGYTF. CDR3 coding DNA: TGTGCCAGCAGCCCACGGTGGCAGGGGGGTGGCTACACCTTC.

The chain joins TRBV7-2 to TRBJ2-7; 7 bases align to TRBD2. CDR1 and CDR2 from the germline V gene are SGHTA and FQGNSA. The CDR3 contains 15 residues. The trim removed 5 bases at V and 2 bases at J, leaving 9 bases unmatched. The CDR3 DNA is TGTGCCAGCAGCACGAACGGACTAGGCGCCTACGAGCAGTACTTC. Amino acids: CASSTNGLGAYEQYF.

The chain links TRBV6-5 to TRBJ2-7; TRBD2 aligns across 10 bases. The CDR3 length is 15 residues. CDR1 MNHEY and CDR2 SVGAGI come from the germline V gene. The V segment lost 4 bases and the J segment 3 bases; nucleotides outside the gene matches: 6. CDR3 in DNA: TGTGCCAGCAGTTTCGGACTAGCGGCCCTCTACGAGCAGTACTTC. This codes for CASSFGLAALYEQYF.

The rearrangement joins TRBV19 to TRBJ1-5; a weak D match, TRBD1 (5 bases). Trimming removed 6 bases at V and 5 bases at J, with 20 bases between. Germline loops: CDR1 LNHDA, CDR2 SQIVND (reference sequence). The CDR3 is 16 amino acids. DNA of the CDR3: TGTGCCAGTAGGGATCTAACCGGGACTTGGGATCAGCCCCAGCATTTT. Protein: CASRDLTGTWDQPQHF.

The chain's CDR3 is CASGLFQGEVLSTDTQYF. The CDR3 coding sequence is TGTGCTAGTGGTTTGTTTCAGGGGGAGGTGCTTTCCACAGATACGCAGTATTTT. The J gene is TRBJ2-3, the V gene TRBV12-5; D may be TRBD1 (7 bases). Looked up from germline, CDR1 is LGHNT and CDR2 is FRNRAP. The V and J ends lost 2 bases and 2 bases respectively, with 20 bases between them. The CDR3 extends over 18 amino acids.

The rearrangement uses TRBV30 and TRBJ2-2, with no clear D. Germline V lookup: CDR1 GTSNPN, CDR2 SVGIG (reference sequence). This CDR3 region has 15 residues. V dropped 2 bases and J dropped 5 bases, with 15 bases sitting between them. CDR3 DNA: TGTGCCTGGAGTTCGTGGCGGTTAGAAACCGGGGAGCTGTTTTTT. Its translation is CAWSSWRLETGELFF.

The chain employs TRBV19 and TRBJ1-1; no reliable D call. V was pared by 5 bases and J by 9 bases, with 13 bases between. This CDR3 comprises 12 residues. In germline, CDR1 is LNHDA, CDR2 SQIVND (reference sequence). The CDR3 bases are TGTGCCAGTAGTTCAGGCAGTATGAAAGCTTTCTTT. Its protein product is CASSSGSMKAFF. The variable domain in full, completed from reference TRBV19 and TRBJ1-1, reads DGGITQSPKYLFRKEGQNVTLSCEQNLNHDAMYWYRQDPGQGLRLIYYSQIVNDFQKGDIAEGYSVSREKKESFPLTVTSAQKNPTAFYLCASSSGSMKAFFGQGTRLTVV.

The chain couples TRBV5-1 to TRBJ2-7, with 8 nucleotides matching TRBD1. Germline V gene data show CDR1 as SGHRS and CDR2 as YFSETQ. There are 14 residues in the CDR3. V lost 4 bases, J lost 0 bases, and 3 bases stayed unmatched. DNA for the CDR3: TGCGCCAGCAGCCCGGGACAGGCCTCCTACGAGCAGTACTTC. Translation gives CASSPGQASYEQYF.

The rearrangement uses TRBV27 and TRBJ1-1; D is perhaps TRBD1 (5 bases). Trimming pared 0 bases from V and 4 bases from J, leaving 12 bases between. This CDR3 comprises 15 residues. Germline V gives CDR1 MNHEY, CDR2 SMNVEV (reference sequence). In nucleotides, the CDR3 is TGTGCCAGCAGTTTATCTGGGGCCCGGGCCACTGAAGCTTTCTTT. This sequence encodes CASSLSGARATEAFF.

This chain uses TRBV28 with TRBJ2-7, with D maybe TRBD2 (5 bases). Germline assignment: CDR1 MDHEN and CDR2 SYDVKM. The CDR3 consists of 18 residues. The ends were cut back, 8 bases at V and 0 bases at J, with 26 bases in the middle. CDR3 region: CASQTRPHLASSSYEQYF. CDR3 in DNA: TGTGCCAGCCAAACTCGGCCCCATCTAGCTTCCAGCTCCTACGAGCAGTACTTC.

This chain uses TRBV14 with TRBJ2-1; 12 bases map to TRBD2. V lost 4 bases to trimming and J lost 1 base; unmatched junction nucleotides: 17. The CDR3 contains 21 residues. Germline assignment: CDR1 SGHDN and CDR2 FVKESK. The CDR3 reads CASSPSSSGRAYRVSYNEQFF. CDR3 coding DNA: TGTGCCAGCAGCCCCAGCTCTAGCGGGAGGGCCTATAGAGTTTCCTACAATGAGCAGTTCTTC.

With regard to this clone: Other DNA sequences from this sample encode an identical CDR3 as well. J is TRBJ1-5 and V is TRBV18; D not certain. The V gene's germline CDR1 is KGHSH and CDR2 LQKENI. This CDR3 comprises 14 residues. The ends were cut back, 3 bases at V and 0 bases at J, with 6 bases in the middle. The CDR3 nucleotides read TGTGCCAGCTCACCTAGAGTTAGCAATCAGCCCCAGCATTTT. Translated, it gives CASSPRVSNQPQHF.

The CDR3 sequence: CASSIAGAGAGELFF. The DNA of the CDR3 is TGTGCCAGTAGTATCGCGGGGGCCGGAGCCGGGGAGCTGTTTTTT. This chain joins TRBV19 and TRBJ2-2, with D possibly matching TRBD2 (7 bases). Per the germline V gene, CDR1 is LNHDA and CDR2 is SQIVND (reference sequence). CDR3 length: 15 residues. Trimming shortened V by 3 bases and J by 6 bases, and 14 bases separated the two germline ends.

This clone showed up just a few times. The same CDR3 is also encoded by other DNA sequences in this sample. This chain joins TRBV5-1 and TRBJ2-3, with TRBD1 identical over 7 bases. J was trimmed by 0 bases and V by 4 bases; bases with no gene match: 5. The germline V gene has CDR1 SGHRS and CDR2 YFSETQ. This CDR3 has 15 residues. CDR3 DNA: TGCGCCAGCAGCAAAGGGACAGCTAGCACAGATACGCAGTATTTT. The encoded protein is CASSKGTASTDTQYF.

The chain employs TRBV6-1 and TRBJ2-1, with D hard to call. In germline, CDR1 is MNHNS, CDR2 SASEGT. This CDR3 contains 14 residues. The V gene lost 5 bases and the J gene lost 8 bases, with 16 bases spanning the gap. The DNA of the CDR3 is TGTGCCAGCAGTTTTGTTTCATCCATTCATGAGCAGTTCTTC. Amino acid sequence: CASSFVSSIHEQFF.